This is a list of T cell receptor beta chains from one sample in a study of blood T cell repertoires in COVID-19. TCRdb's copy holds only in-frame clones and misses some; the assay was immunoSEQ multiplex PCR. Of more than 300,000 clones detected, roughly 90% appear once; the ten largest clones hold around 1%. The sequenced sample was peripheral blood. These receptors all stem from a woman aged 40 to 50 with COVID-19, enrolled during active disease. The CDR3 runs from the conserved cysteine through the conserved F or W. A D gene is named only where the DNA matches it firmly. Expanded clones are given a class, and other clones once, few, many or no size at all.

j_call | clone_size | v_call | d_call | cdr3_nt | cdr3_aa
TRBJ2-7 | - | TRBV18 | - | TGTGCCAGCTCACCGCCGGGACTGGGGTACGAGCAGTACTTC | CASSPPGLGYEQYF
TRBJ1-1 | few | TRBV4-1 | - | TGCGCCAGCAGCCAGCGAATCACCTCTCCCGACACTGAAGCTTTCTTT | CASSQRITSPDTEAFF
TRBJ2-1 | - | TRBV11-2 | TRBD2 | TGTGCCAGCAGCTTAGGGAGCGGGGGGGCAAAGGAGCAGTTCTTC | CASSLGSGGAKEQFF
TRBJ2-5 | - | TRBV5-4 | TRBD1 | TGTGCCAGCAGCTCCGGCAGGACAGGGGAAAAGAGAGAGACCCAGTACTTC | CASSSGRTGEKRETQYF
TRBJ2-7 | once | TRBV19 | - | TGTGCCAGTAAGCGACGGGGAAACTACGAGCAGTACTTC | CASKRRGNYEQYF
TRBJ2-3 | - | TRBV13 | - | TGTGCCAGCAGCGACAGACATTTTAGCACAGATACGCAGTATTTT | CASSDRHFSTDTQYF
TRBJ2-7 | - | TRBV30 | TRBD1 | TGTGCCTGGAACCGAGACAGGGCCTTCGGGGTAGCCTACGAGCAGTACTTC | CAWNRDRAFGVAYEQYF
TRBJ1-5 | - | TRBV7-3 | - | TGTGCCAGCAGCTTAAAAGGGGTTGGCAATCAGCCCCAGCATTTT | CASSLKGVGNQPQHF
TRBJ2-7 | once | TRBV7-2 | - | TGTGCCAGCAGCCAGTCGCGAGGGTCCTACGAGCAGTACTTC | CASSQSRGSYEQYF
TRBJ2-7 | - | TRBV28 | TRBD1 | TGTGCCAGCAGTCCTGACAGGGGGCCGGGCGAGCAGTACTTC | CASSPDRGPGEQYF
TRBJ1-5 | - | TRBV20-1 | - | TGCAGTGCTAGTGGGGTCGGGAATCAGCCCCAGCATTTT | CSASGVGNQPQHF
TRBJ2-2 | - | TRBV19 | TRBD2 | TGTGCCAGTAGTATAGGGCTAGCGGCGGACACCGGGGAGCTGTTTTTT | CASSIGLAADTGELFF
TRBJ1-1 | - | TRBV27 | - | TGTGCCAGCAGTTTAGAATCGACAAAGGACACTGAAGCTTTCTTT | CASSLESTKDTEAFF
TRBJ1-2 | - | TRBV5-6 | - | TGTGCCAGCAGCCCCCGTGTGATGAGCTATGGCTACACCTTC | CASSPRVMSYGYTF
TRBJ1-4 | few | TRBV24-1 | TRBD1 | TGTGCCACCGGAGAGACAGGGGGTAATGAAAAACTGTTTTTT | CATGETGGNEKLFF
TRBJ2-2 | - | TRBV30 | - | TGTGCCTGGAGTGTACTAAAGTCTAACACCGGGGAGCTGTTTTTT | CAWSVLKSNTGELFF
TRBJ1-5 | few | TRBV12-3/TRBV12-4 | - | TGTGCCAGCAGTTTGCAGGGGTATCAGCCCCAGCATTTT | CASSLQGYQPQHF
TRBJ2-2 | - | TRBV19 | - | TGTGCCAGTAGTCCCACAGGGTTCGGGGAGCTGTTTTTT | CASSPTGFGELFF
TRBJ1-2 | - | TRBV11-2 | TRBD1 | TGTGCCAGCAGCTTAGTGCAGGGGGCCTATGGCTACACCTTC | CASSLVQGAYGYTF
TRBJ2-5 | - | TRBV5-4 | - | TGTGCCAGCAGCTTAGGCTCCTCATCCGCTAGGGAGACCCAGTACTTC | CASSLGSSSARETQYF
TRBJ2-1 | - | TRBV5-1 | - | TGCGCCAGCAGCTCTATTCCGAGCTCCTACAATGAGCAGTTCTTC | CASSSIPSSYNEQFF
TRBJ2-6 | few | TRBV10-1 | - | TGCGCCAGCAATCGGACAAGGGGGGGACCTGGGGCCAACGTCCTGACTTTC | CASNRTRGGPGANVLTF
TRBJ2-2 | - | TRBV9 | - | TGTGCCAGCAGCGTAGACCCCACAGGGATTGGTACGACCGGGGAGCTGTTTTTT | CASSVDPTGIGTTGELFF
TRBJ1-1 | - | TRBV7-8 | TRBD1 | TGTGCCAGCAAGGAGGGACAGCAATTTATGAACACTGAAGCTTTCTTT | CASKEGQQFMNTEAFF
TRBJ1-5 | - | TRBV5-8 | - | TGTGCCAGCAGCTCTTATCAGCCCCAGCATTTT | CASSSYQPQHF
TRBJ2-5 | - | TRBV5-1 | TRBD2 | TGCGCCAGCAGCTTGGATACGAGAGCGGGGGAAGAGACCCAGTACTTC | CASSLDTRAGEETQYF
TRBJ2-7 | - | TRBV5-8 | - | TGTGCCAGCAGCCCCCCGAGTTACGAGCAGTACTTC | CASSPPSYEQYF
TRBJ2-5 | - | TRBV19 | TRBD2 | TGTGCCAGTAGTATTAGCGGGTACTACTTGGAGACCCAGTACTTC | CASSISGYYLETQYF
TRBJ1-2 | - | TRBV6-2/TRBV6-3 | - | TGTGCCAGCAGTTACTCTGGAGGCTATGGCTACACCTTC | CASSYSGGYGYTF
TRBJ2-2 | - | TRBV7-3 | - | TGTGCCAGCAGCTTAAGTCCGGGCGGGGAGCTGTTTTTT | CASSLSPGGELFF
TRBJ1-5 | - | TRBV5-8 | - | TGTGCCAGCAGCTTGTGGTCCGCTTGGGAGCAGCCCCAGCATTTT | CASSLWSAWEQPQHF
TRBJ2-7 | - | TRBV5-4 | - | TGTGCCAGCAGCCCTCGGGACACCCTTGAGGATTGGGAGCAGTACTTC | CASSPRDTLEDWEQYF
TRBJ1-6 | - | TRBV28 | - | TGTGCCAGCAGAATCAGGGCAACCCTCCACTTT | CASRIRATLHF
TRBJ2-3 | few | TRBV6-4 | TRBD2 | TGTGCCAGCAGTGACTCTAGCGGGGGGGCTGATACGCAGTATTTT | CASSDSSGGADTQYF
TRBJ2-1 | - | TRBV21-1 | - | TGTGCCAGCAGCCGTCCCGGGACTAGCGGGGGGGTTATCTACAATGAGCAGTTCTTC | CASSRPGTSGGVIYNEQFF
TRBJ1-2 | - | TRBV7-2 | TRBD1 | TGTGCCAGCAGACGGACCGGGACAGGGAACTATGGCTACACCTTC | CASRRTGTGNYGYTF
TRBJ1-1 | - | TRBV5-1 | TRBD1 | TGCGCCAGCAGCCCTGGACAGGTTCGAAACACTGAAGCTTTCTTT | CASSPGQVRNTEAFF
TRBJ2-7 | - | TRBV6-2/TRBV6-3 | TRBD2 | TGTGCCAGCAGTTATGGGGTAGCGGGAGGGCGCCCCTACGAGCAGTACTTC | CASSYGVAGGRPYEQYF
TRBJ2-1 | - | TRBV2 | TRBD2 | TGTGCCAGCCTTTCGCGGATACTTGGCGGGGGATCCTACAATGAGCAGTTCTTC | CASLSRILGGGSYNEQFF
TRBJ2-7 | - | TRBV3-1/TRBV3-2 | - | TGTGCCAGCAGCCTTCTATCGGGGAAGACCTACGAGCAGTACTTC | CASSLLSGKTYEQYF
TRBJ2-5 | - | TRBV5-6 | - | TGTGCCAGCAGCTTATTGGTGGCGGAATCGGGGACCCAGTACTTC | CASSLLVAESGTQYF
TRBJ2-3 | - | TRBV28 | - | TGTGCCAGCAGTTTTCTAGCATCGTCCACAGATACGCAGTATTTT | CASSFLASSTDTQYF
TRBJ2-3 | - | TRBV28 | TRBD1 | TGTGCCAGCAGTCGAAGTGGACAGGGGGCCGCAGATACGCAGTATTTT | CASSRSGQGAADTQYF
TRBJ1-2 | - | TRBV2 | - | TGTGCCAGCAGACTTGATTCAGGGGTCTATGGCTACACCTTC | CASRLDSGVYGYTF
TRBJ1-4 | - | TRBV14 | TRBD1 | TGTGCCAGCAGCCGGAGAGGGGACAGGGCTAATGAAAAACTGTTTTTT | CASSRRGDRANEKLFF
TRBJ1-5 | - | TRBV19 | - | TGTGCCAGCTGTGAGGGGGACCGTAGCAATCAGCCCCAGCATTTT | CASCEGDRSNQPQHF
TRBJ2-3 | - | TRBV20-1 | - | TGCAGTGCTACCGGCACAGATACGCAGTATTTT | CSATGTDTQYF
TRBJ2-2 | - | TRBV6-4 | TRBD1 | TGTGCCAGCAGTGACGGACAGGACACCGGGGAGCTGTTTTTT | CASSDGQDTGELFF
TRBJ2-7 | - | TRBV5-1 | - | TGCGCCAGCAGCTTGGCCGGAGGGTCCGAGCAGTACTTC | CASSLAGGSEQYF
TRBJ1-1 | - | TRBV5-1 | - | TGCGCCAGCTCCAGATCCGCGGACACTGAAGCTTTCTTT | CASSRSADTEAFF
TRBJ1-1 | - | TRBV30 | TRBD1 | TGTGCCTGGAGAGTGGGACAGGGGACTGAAGCTTTCTTT | CAWRVGQGTEAFF
TRBJ2-5 | - | TRBV7-8 | TRBD1 | TGTGCCAGCAGCTTAATAGGGACAGGCCGAAGGGCCCAGTACTTC | CASSLIGTGRRAQYF